The 15 T cell receptor beta chains below were found in one sample sequenced in a study of Siglec-9 on CD8 T cells in melanoma. TCRdb's table, derived via immunoSEQ multiplex PCR, lists solely in-frame clones and lacks some. The data hold 30,000 to 45,000 clones, with approximately 84% observed a single time. Source material: Siglec-9- CD8+ T cells sorted from blood. The receptors originated from a human donor in good health.

The V gene is TRBV5-1, the J gene TRBJ2-2, with TRBD1 identical over 10 bases. With 7 bases clipped from V and 4 bases from J, the junction kept 7 bases outside the gene matches. The CDR3 has 15 amino acids. Germline values: CDR1 SGHRS, CDR2 YFSETQ. The DNA for the CDR3 is TGCGCCAGCGAATTGGGACAGGGGTTCACCGGGGAGCTGTTTTTT. Amino acids: CASELGQGFTGELFF. The whole variable domain, remainder taken from reference TRBV5-1 and TRBJ2-2, is KAGVTQTPRYLIKTRGQQVTLSCSPISGHRSVSWYQQTPGQGLQFLFEYFSETQRNKGNFPGRFSGRQFSNSRSEMNVSTLELGDSALYLCASELGQGFTGELFFGEGSRLTVL.

The chain carries TRBV21-1 and TRBJ1-4; TRBD1 was called by the table and not checked on the DNA. TRBV21-1 is classified as a pseudogene. There are 14 residues in the CDR3. The CDR3 DNA reads as TGTGCCAGCAGAAAGGGGCCCCACTCGGAAAAACTGTTTTTT. Amino acid sequence: CASRKGPHSEKLFF.

The J gene is TRBJ2-7, the V gene TRBV7-6; tentative D call: TRBD2 (6 bases). Germline-derived CDR1 and CDR2 are SGHVS and FNYEAQ. Trimming cost V 1 base and J 5 bases, with 12 bases left between them. The CDR3 runs to 14 residues. This CDR3 reads CASSLVGGEDEQYF. The DNA of the CDR3 is TGTGCCAGCAGCTTAGTTGGCGGGGAAGACGAGCAGTACTTC.

This sequence joins TRBV5-4 and TRBJ2-3; D might be TRBD2 (5 bases). Germline V gives CDR1 SGHNT, CDR2 YYREEE (reference sequence). V was cut by 2 bases and J by 2 bases, with 9 bases left in between. This CDR3 has 14 residues. The CDR3 DNA sequence: TGTGCCAGCAGCTTTGGAGGAGTCACAGATACGCAGTATTTT. It yields the protein CASSFGGVTDTQYF.

The gene calls are TRBV6-1 and TRBJ2-7; no firm D call. Trimming left V 3 bases short and J 6 bases short, with 15 bases between. Germline-derived CDR1 and CDR2 are MNHNS and SASEGT. The CDR3 length is 14 residues. This CDR3 reads CASSEFRIDGEQYF. The CDR3 DNA follows: TGTGCCAGCAGTGAGTTTAGGATTGATGGCGAGCAGTACTTC.

The chain carries TRBV4-1 and TRBJ2-5; 8 nucleotides align to TRBD2. The germline gives CDR1 MGHRA, CDR2 YSYEKL. CDR3 length: 16 residues. The trim removed 1 base at V and 4 bases at J, leaving 8 bases unmatched. The CDR3 coding sequence is TGCGCCAGCAGCCAAGGGTTAGCCAGCGGGAGAGAGACCCAGTACTTC. Protein sequence: CASSQGLASGRETQYF.

The chain joins TRBV6-1 to TRBJ1-2, with D unclear. Trimming took off 7 bases at V and 2 bases at J, with 8 bases between the two ends. This CDR3 spans 12 amino acids. CDR1 MNHNS and CDR2 SASEGT come from the germline V gene. The CDR3 region has the DNA TGTGCCAGCATGTCAGAGAACTATGGCTACACCTTC. Translating it yields CASMSENYGYTF.

This chain uses TRBV27 with TRBJ2-7; D not resolved. The germline V gene encodes CDR1 MNHEY and CDR2 SMNVEV (reference sequence). The V gene lost 3 bases and the J gene lost 0 bases, with 6 bases spanning the gap. CDR3 length: 13 residues. Here the CDR3 DNA reads TGTGCCAGCAGTTTGGCGGTCTCCTACGAGCAGTACTTC. Amino acid sequence: CASSLAVSYEQYF.

V usage is TRBV27 and J usage is TRBJ2-1; D is possibly TRBD1 (6 bases). V dropped 4 bases and J dropped 2 bases, with 18 bases sitting between them. Germline V CDR1 and CDR2: MNHEY, SMNVEV (reference sequence). There are 17 residues in the CDR3. The CDR3: CASSSWTVGGTYNEQFF. In nucleotides, the CDR3 is TGTGCCAGCAGTTCGTGGACAGTTGGGGGAACCTACAATGAGCAGTTCTTC.

This chain links TRBV19 with TRBJ1-2; the D is unclear. CDR3 length equals 12 residues. In germline, CDR1 is LNHDA, CDR2 SQIVND (reference sequence). V was trimmed by 4 bases and J by 4 bases, leaving 7 bases between them. This CDR3 is CASSNTFYGYTF. The CDR3 DNA reads as TGTGCCAGTAGTAACACCTTCTATGGCTACACCTTC.

The chain recombines TRBV28 with TRBJ2-5; D is possibly TRBD1 (7 bases). With 5 bases removed from V and 1 base from J, the gap between germline ends came to 20 bases. Germline V lookup: CDR1 MDHEN, CDR2 SYDVKM. The CDR3 extends over 17 amino acids. The CDR3 DNA follows: TGTGCCAGCAGTCAGGGAGGAGGGGGCTACCTCCAAGAGACCCAGTACTTC. It codes for CASSQGGGGYLQETQYF. Using reference TRBV28 and TRBJ2-5 for the parts outside the CDR3, the full variable domain is DVKVTQSSRYLVKRTGEKVFLECVQDMDHENMFWYRQDPGLGLRLIYFSYDVKMKEKGDIPEGYSVSREKKERFSLILESASTNQTSMYLCASSQGGGGYLQETQYFGPGTRLLVL.

V and J are TRBV7-6 and TRBJ2-3, with D hard to call. Trimming took 1 base from V and 4 from J, leaving 3 bases between them. This CDR3 comprises 12 residues. Germline CDR1 is SGHVS and CDR2 is FNYEAQ. CDR3 in amino acids: CASSLGPDTQYF. CDR3 in DNA: TGTGCCAGCAGCTTAGGTCCAGATACGCAGTATTTT.

This chain links TRBV11-2 with TRBJ1-3; no definite D call. This CDR3 contains 15 residues. CDR1 and CDR2 from the germline V gene are SGHAT and FQNNGV. V gave up 1 base and J gave up 0 bases, with 7 bases separating them. The CDR3 sequence is CASSLARISGNTIYF. DNA for the CDR3: TGTGCCAGCAGCTTAGCTCGGATCTCTGGAAACACCATATATTTT.

This clone occurred once. The J gene is TRBJ2-1, the V gene TRBV7-8; D is undetermined. The CDR3 covers 15 residues. Germline V gene data show CDR1 as SGHVS and CDR2 as FQNEAQ. V lost 1 base, J lost 5 bases, and 12 bases lay in between. CDR3 region: CASSLELNYDNEQFF. In DNA form, the CDR3 reads TGTGCCAGCAGCTTAGAACTTAACTACGACAATGAGCAGTTCTTC.

The chain employs TRBV7-2 and TRBJ2-7; the match to TRBD2 covers 10 bases. The CDR3 totals 18 residues. Per the germline V gene, CDR1 is SGHTA and CDR2 is FQGNSA. J gave up 3 bases and V 5 bases, and 16 bases lay outside the gene matches. CDR3: CASSHGTSVAKGNYEQYF. CDR3 bases: TGTGCCAGCAGCCACGGGACTAGCGTTGCAAAGGGCAACTACGAGCAGTACTTC.